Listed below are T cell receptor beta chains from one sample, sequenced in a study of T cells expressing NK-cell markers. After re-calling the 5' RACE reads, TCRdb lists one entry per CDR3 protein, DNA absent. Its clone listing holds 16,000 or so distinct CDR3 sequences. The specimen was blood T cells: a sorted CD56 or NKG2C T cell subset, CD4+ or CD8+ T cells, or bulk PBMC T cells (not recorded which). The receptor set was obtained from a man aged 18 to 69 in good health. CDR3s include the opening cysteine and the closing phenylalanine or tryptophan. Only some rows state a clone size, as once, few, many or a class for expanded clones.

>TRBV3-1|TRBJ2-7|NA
CASSRRLDRPYEQYF
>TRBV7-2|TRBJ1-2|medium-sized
CASSFLISEPGLGYTF
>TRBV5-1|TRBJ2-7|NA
CASSRLAGSEQYF
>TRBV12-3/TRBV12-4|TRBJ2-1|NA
CASNRGLYNEQFF
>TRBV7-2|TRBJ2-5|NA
CASSLRRTSLETQYF
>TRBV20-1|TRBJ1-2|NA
CSARASANYGYTF
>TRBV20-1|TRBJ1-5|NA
CSAVVPGQENSNQPQHF
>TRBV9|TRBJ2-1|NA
CASSVWDIYNEQFF
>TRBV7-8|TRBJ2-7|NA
CASSKGQRDEQYF
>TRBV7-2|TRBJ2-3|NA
CASSLVPVGQGAKDTQYF
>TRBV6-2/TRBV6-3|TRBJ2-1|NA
CASSQTGTGIYNEQFF
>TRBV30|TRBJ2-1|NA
CAWSRTSGRYNEQFF
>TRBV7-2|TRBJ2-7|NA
CASSFGANSYEQYF
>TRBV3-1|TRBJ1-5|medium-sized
CASSQEFRGPNNQPQHF
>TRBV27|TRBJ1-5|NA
CASSPGTGPNQPQHF
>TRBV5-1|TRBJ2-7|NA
CASSSDRSSYEQYF
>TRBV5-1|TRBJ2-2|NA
CASSLTGAPGELFF
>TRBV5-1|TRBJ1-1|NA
CASSLIGTQGTEAFF
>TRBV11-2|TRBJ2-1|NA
CASSLTSGSNVPTYNEQFF
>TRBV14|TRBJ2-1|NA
CASSQPSNWRGSYNEQFF
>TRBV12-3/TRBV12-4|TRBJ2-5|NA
CASSRGTPETQYF
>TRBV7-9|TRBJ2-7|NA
CASSPWAGGPGHEQYF
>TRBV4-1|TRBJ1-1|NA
CASSQVGGGHLNTEAFF
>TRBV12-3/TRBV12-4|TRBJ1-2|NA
CASSQDEQATYGYTF
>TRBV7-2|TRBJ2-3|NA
CASSPERVTQYF
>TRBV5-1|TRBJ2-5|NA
CASSLARQRQETQYF
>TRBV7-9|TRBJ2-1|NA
CASSVDGYSYNEQFF
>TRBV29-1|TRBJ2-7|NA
CSVRSGRGYEQYF
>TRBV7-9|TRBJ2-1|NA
CASSLAGVAGGNEQFF
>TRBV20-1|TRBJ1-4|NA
CSANRDRGGANEKLFF
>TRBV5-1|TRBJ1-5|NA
CASSLQGTGQPQHF
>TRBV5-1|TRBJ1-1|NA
CASSSPDRVSEAFF
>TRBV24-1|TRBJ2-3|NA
CATSDLPPADTQYF
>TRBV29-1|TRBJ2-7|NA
CSVSDAISYEQYF
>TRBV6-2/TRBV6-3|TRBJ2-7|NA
CASSYSAILSDEQYF
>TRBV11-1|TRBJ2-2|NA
CASSGGTSGSRNTGELFF
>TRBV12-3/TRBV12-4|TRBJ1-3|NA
CASAIPSGNTIYF
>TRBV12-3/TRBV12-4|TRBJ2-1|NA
CASSTRGNEQFF
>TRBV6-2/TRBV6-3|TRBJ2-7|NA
CASIRLAGAGEQYF
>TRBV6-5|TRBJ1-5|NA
CASSYSGGGGNQPQHF
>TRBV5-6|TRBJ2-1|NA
CASSIDAVDEQFF
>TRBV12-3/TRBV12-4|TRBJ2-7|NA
CASATGEVVHEQYF
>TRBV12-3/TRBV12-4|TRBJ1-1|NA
CASRPTGENTEAFF
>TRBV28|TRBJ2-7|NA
CASSQTGQGAEQYF
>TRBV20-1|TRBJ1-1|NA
CSAKPVTEAFF
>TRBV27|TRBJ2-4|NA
CASSSGLAGMAKNIQYF
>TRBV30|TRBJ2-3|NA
CAWSMGTQNTDTQYF
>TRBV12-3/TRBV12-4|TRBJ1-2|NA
CASSLSRPVRGYTF
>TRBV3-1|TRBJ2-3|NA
CASKGLRDTQYF
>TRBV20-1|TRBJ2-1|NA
CSARDVRLASYNEQFF
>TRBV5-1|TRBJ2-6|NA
CASSLELRLQHTGANVLTF
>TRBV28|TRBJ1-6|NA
CASRDQGDNSPLHF
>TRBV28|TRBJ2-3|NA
CASSLAGAGDTQYF
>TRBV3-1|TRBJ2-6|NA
CASYHTGTGANVLTF
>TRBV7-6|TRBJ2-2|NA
CASSGLDGVGELFF
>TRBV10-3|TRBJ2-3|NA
CAISESSRYRAVKDTQYF